The entry that follows covers one TCR beta chain sequence. Unmatched junction bases numbered 2, after V lost 4 bases and J lost 6 bases. The CDR3 loop spans 12 amino acids. The germline gives CDR1 MNHEY, CDR2 SVGAGI. This sample was taken from a study of blood T cell repertoires in COVID-19. The overall study: Acute and convalescent COVID-19 samples came from the United States, Italy and Spain. From T cells, B-cell-depleted T cells, or PBMCs came the material, which was cDNA or gDNA.

Study processing details: Reference gene primer amplification in the assay estimated nucleated cell counts. The assay was immunoSEQ multiplex PCR, and TCRdb's table has in-frame clones only and misses some. D and trimming were read from the DNA, whereas the V and J calls and clone size are those reported in that table. The sample holds 120,000 or so clones, 80% to 85% seen once. The receptor was isolated from a woman aged 45-59 years with acute or convalescent COVID-19. The rearrangement joins TRBV6-5 to TRBJ1-2; 7 nucleotides match TRBD1. Material: peripheral blood. The CDR3 loop is CASSFRGDGYTF. In nucleotides, the CDR3 is TGTGCCAGCAGTTTCAGGGGGGATGGCTACACCTTC.